Shown below are 28 T cell receptor beta chains from a single sample sequenced in a study of blood T cell repertoires in COVID-19 (dated by TCRdb to about 2020). Library preparation employed the immunoSEQ multiplex PCR assay. TCRdb stores this immuneACCESS table with in-frame sequences only. Part of the clones is absent; in the studies checked, under half of the shortfall reflects unresolved V genes, and no reason is known for the rest. This sample comprises 200,000 to 300,000 clones, more than 80% of them detected only once. The top ten clonotypes cover around 6% of the sample. The sequencing input was peripheral blood. These receptors all come from a human donor in a cohort sampled during active COVID-19.

The genes are TRBV6-6 and TRBJ2-5; D is uncertain. The ends were cut back, 2 bases at V and 2 bases at J, with 15 bases in the middle. CDR3 size: 16 residues. Germline V gene data show CDR1 as MNHNY and CDR2 as SVGAGI (reference sequence). CDR3 residues: CASSYPLSPRQETQYF. CDR3 DNA sequence: TGTGCCAGCAGTTACCCCTTATCACCGCGGCAAGAGACCCAGTACTTC.

The gene calls are TRBV11-2 and TRBJ1-1, with 8 positions matching TRBD1. CDR3 size: 16 residues. With V trimmed by 5 bases and J by 5 bases, 13 bases remained unmatched. CDR1 is SGHAT and CDR2 is FQNNGV in the germline V gene. As DNA, the CDR3 is TGTGCCAGCAGCCCCCGAGGATGGACAGGGAGGACTGAAGCTTTCTTT. It is translated as CASSPRGWTGRTEAFF. The full variable domain, in which reference TRBV11-2 and TRBJ1-1 provide the parts outside the CDR3, is EAGVAQSPRYKIIEKRQSVAFWCNPISGHATLYWYQQILGQGPKLLIQFQNNGVVDDSQLPKDRFSAERLKGVDSTLKIQPAKLEDSAVYLCASSPRGWTGRTEAFFGQGTRLTVV.

J is TRBJ2-7 and V is TRBV7-2; 8 nucleotides match TRBD2. CDR1 is SGHTA and CDR2 is FQGNSA in the germline V gene. V trimming: 5 bases; J trimming: 7 bases; junction bases outside the gene matches: 4. The CDR3 length is 12 residues. DNA for the CDR3: TGTGCCAGCAGCCAAGCGGGAGTTGAGCAGTACTTC. This encodes CASSQAGVEQYF.

The chain has TRBV7-9 and TRBJ2-3; 9 bases fit TRBD2. After removal of 6 bases from V and 4 bases from J, the junction contained 14 bases not matched to a gene. Germline V lookup: CDR1 SEHNR, CDR2 FQNEAQ (reference sequence). This CDR3 is built from 17 residues. CDR3 bases: TGTGCCAGCAGTTCTCAAGCGGGAGGACCTAAACCAGATACGCAGTATTTT. Protein: CASSSQAGGPKPDTQYF.

CDR3 in amino acids: CAISGVGPQETQYF. CDR3 in DNA: TGTGCCATCAGTGGTGTTGGGCCCCAAGAGACCCAGTACTTC. The chain joins TRBV10-3 to TRBJ2-5, with D unclear. This CDR3 spans 14 amino acids. The germline V gene has CDR1 ENHRY and CDR2 SYGVKD. Trimming cost V 4 bases and J 1 base, with 10 bases left between them.

As DNA, the CDR3 is TGCGCCAGCAGACTACAGGGGATTAACACTGAAGCTTTCTTT. As protein: CASRLQGINTEAFF. The chain links TRBV5-1 to TRBJ1-1; 7 nucleotides align to TRBD1. J lost 2 bases, V lost 5 bases, and 6 bases had no gene match. Germline CDR1 is SGHRS and CDR2 is YFSETQ. This CDR3 is 14 amino acids long.

This chain uses TRBV6-6 with TRBJ2-5; 11 bases match TRBD1. Germline loops: CDR1 MNHNY, CDR2 SVGAGI (reference sequence). The CDR3 totals 15 residues. The ends lost 11 bases at V and 5 bases at J; junction bases unmatched: 13. CDR3 region: CAGGAGTGGRETQYF. For the CDR3, the DNA is TGTGCCGGGGGGGCCGGGACAGGGGGACGGGAGACCCAGTACTTC.

The CDR3 sequence is CASSLVRAETQYF. The CDR3 DNA follows: TGTGCCAGCAGCTTGGTCAGGGCGGAGACCCAGTACTTC. The chain combines TRBV7-2 with TRBJ2-5; weak D call: TRBD1 (5 bases). The CDR3 is made up of 13 amino acids. Trimming removed 3 bases at V and 5 bases at J, with 10 bases between. The germline V gene encodes CDR1 SGHTA and CDR2 FQGNSA.

This chain uses TRBV29-1 with TRBJ2-2, with D perhaps TRBD2 (5 bases). From germline, CDR1 is SQVTM and CDR2 ANQGSEA. The CDR3 covers 16 residues. Trimming took off 3 bases at V and 0 bases at J, with 14 bases between the two ends. In DNA, the CDR3 is TGCAGCGTTGATAAAGGGAGTCAGACGAACACCGGGGAGCTGTTTTTT. The encoded protein is CSVDKGSQTNTGELFF.

This clone was detected once. The chain combines TRBV20-1 with TRBJ1-5; D unclear. Trimming took off 3 bases at V and 3 bases at J, with 12 bases between the two ends. CDR3 length equals 14 residues. From germline, CDR1 is DFQATT and CDR2 SNEGSKA (reference sequence). The CDR3 loop reads CSASDSKANQPQHF. DNA of the CDR3: TGCAGTGCTAGTGATTCGAAAGCCAATCAGCCCCAGCATTTT.

The J gene is TRBJ2-1, the V gene TRBV11-2; the match to TRBD2 covers 11 bases. V was clipped by 5 bases and J by 5 bases; unmatched bases: 2. Per the germline V gene, CDR1 is SGHAT and CDR2 is FQNNGV. The CDR3 is 14 residues long. Written as DNA, the CDR3 is TGTGCCAGCAGCGGGACTAGCGGACACAATGAGCAGTTCTTC. It is translated as CASSGTSGHNEQFF.

The chain carries TRBV7-3 and TRBJ1-1, with D perhaps matching TRBD1 (5 bases). Germline V gene sequence: CDR1 SGHTA, CDR2 FQGTGA. The CDR3 is made up of 15 amino acids. Trimming left V 2 bases short and J 1 base short, with 11 bases between. Here the CDR3 reads CASSLGANQNTEAFF. The DNA for the CDR3 is TGTGCCAGCAGCTTAGGGGCCAACCAGAACACTGAAGCTTTCTTT.

The gene calls are TRBV29-1 and TRBJ1-6, with a possible D match to TRBD1 (6 bases). V lost 6 bases to trimming and J lost 0 bases, with 12 bases between them. The CDR3 covers 15 residues. CDR1 is SQVTM and CDR2 is ANQGSEA in the germline V gene. The CDR3 DNA reads TGCAGCGTGACAACAGGGAGCTCCTATAATTCACCCCTCCACTTT. Its protein is CSVTTGSSYNSPLHF.

V usage is TRBV4-1 and J usage is TRBJ2-7; 13 positions match TRBD2. The junction had 9 bases not matched to a gene; V was cut back by 2 bases and J by 2 bases. The CDR3 extends over 18 amino acids. Germline V gives CDR1 MGHRA, CDR2 YSYEKL. The CDR3 loop reads CASSQPTGLAGVAYEQYF. The CDR3, as DNA: TGCGCCAGCAGCCAACCTACTGGACTAGCGGGAGTCGCCTACGAGCAGTACTTC.

The chain couples TRBV7-2 to TRBJ1-2, with 8 bases aligning to TRBD1. Germline V lookup: CDR1 SGHTA, CDR2 FQGNSA. The CDR3 covers 14 residues. V gave up 1 base and J gave up 5 bases; unmatched junction bases: 3. DNA of the CDR3: TGTGCCAGCAGCTTAGGCCAGGGGGCATATGGCTACACCTTC. It is translated as CASSLGQGAYGYTF.

The chain carries TRBV11-2 and TRBJ2-7, with 11 positions matching TRBD1. With 4 bases clipped from V and 1 base from J, the junction kept 3 bases outside the gene matches. The length of the CDR3 is 15 residues. Looked up from germline, CDR1 is SGHAT and CDR2 is FQNNGV. The CDR3 nucleotides read TGTGCCAGCAGCTCGGGACAGGGGGGATCCTACGAGCAGTACTTC. Translated: CASSSGQGGSYEQYF.

This sequence joins TRBV2 and TRBJ2-5; possible D gene TRBD2, 5 bases. V was clipped by 2 bases and J by 4 bases, with 8 bases between them. This CDR3 comprises 13 residues. CDR1 SNHLY and CDR2 FYNNEI come from the germline V gene. CDR3 in DNA: TGTGCCAGCAGTGAAACGAGGGTAGAGACCCAGTACTTC. Its translation is CASSETRVETQYF.

The chain joins TRBV19 to TRBJ2-3; D possibly corresponds to TRBD1 (5 bases). Per germline, CDR1 LNHDA and CDR2 SQIVND (reference sequence). The CDR3 totals 13 residues. V was clipped by 6 bases and J by 3 bases, with 10 bases between them. The CDR3 sequence is CASRIQATDTQYF. The CDR3 DNA reads TGTGCCAGTAGAATACAGGCGACAGATACGCAGTATTTT.

The chain is built from TRBV5-4 and TRBJ2-7; TRBD2 agrees at 10 bases. This CDR3 is built from 16 residues. Germline V lookup: CDR1 SGHNT, CDR2 YYREEE (reference sequence). J was trimmed by 0 bases and V by 3 bases; bases with no gene match: 6. In DNA form, the CDR3 reads TGTGCCAGCAGCTCCGGACTAGCGGTGAGCTCCTACGAGCAGTACTTC. It translates to CASSSGLAVSSYEQYF.

V is TRBV11-2 and J is TRBJ1-4; 8 bases line up with TRBD1. V shed 4 bases and J 8 bases; nucleotides not matched to a gene: 6. The CDR3 has 14 amino acids. CDR1 is SGHAT and CDR2 is FQNNGV in the germline V gene. CDR3 region: CASSWTGIREKLFF. In DNA form, the CDR3 reads TGTGCCAGCAGCTGGACAGGGATCCGGGAAAAACTGTTTTTT.

The CDR3 region is CASSLVTGLHSGEQYF. CDR3 DNA sequence: TGCGCCAGCAGCTTGGTAACGGGACTCCACTCTGGAGAGCAGTACTTC. V usage is TRBV5-1 and J usage is TRBJ2-7; D is perhaps TRBD2 (6 bases). Deletions cut 0 bases from V and 7 bases from J, with 20 bases between. CDR3 length equals 16 residues. CDR1 and CDR2 (germline): SGHRS, YFSETQ.

The chain is built from TRBV5-1 and TRBJ2-1; no clear D gene. The germline gives CDR1 SGHRS, CDR2 YFSETQ. The CDR3 loop spans 13 amino acids. Deletions cut 1 base from V and 4 bases from J, with 6 bases between. For the CDR3, the DNA is TGCGCCAGCAGCTTGTCCGTATACAATGAGCAGTTCTTC. It codes for CASSLSVYNEQFF.

In its sample, this clone was seen a few times. The chain uses TRBV5-6 and TRBJ1-2; D may be TRBD1 (6 bases). Germline lookup yields CDR1 SGHDT and CDR2 YYEEEE. V was trimmed by 2 bases and J by 8 bases, leaving 19 bases between them. The CDR3 runs 15 residues. The CDR3 DNA reads TGTGCCAGCAGCTTAGATTTTGGGGGCCCAGGGGGCTACACCTTC. Protein sequence: CASSLDFGGPGGYTF.

The count of this clone is one. The chain is built from TRBV6-1 and TRBJ1-1, with 7 bases matching TRBD1. CDR1 and CDR2 (germline): MNHNS, SASEGT. J gave up 11 bases and V 5 bases, and 11 bases lay outside the gene matches. CDR3 length: 13 amino acids. The CDR3 here is CASSLGQRRGAFF. CDR3 in DNA: TGTGCCAGCAGTCTGGGACAGAGGCGCGGGGCTTTCTTT.

The chain has TRBV6-6 and TRBJ1-4; D gene unclear. V was pared by 4 bases and J by 8 bases, with 8 bases between. The CDR3 spans 12 residues. Germline loops: CDR1 MNHNY, CDR2 SVGAGI (reference sequence). CDR3 amino acids: CASSSVSEKLFF. Here the CDR3 DNA reads TGTGCCAGCAGTTCAGTTTCGGAAAAACTGTTTTTT.

The chain couples TRBV19 to TRBJ1-5; perhaps TRBD1 as D (6 bases). The CDR3 totals 17 residues. The germline V gene encodes CDR1 LNHDA and CDR2 SQIVND (reference sequence). The germline V and J ends were trimmed by 2 bases and 2 bases, with 16 bases remaining between them. CDR3 sequence reads: CASSIQQGWSGNQPQHF. In DNA form, the CDR3 reads TGTGCCAGTAGTATACAGCAGGGGTGGTCGGGCAATCAGCCCCAGCATTTT.

This sequence joins TRBV4-1 and TRBJ1-4, with D unresolved. V gave up 4 bases and J gave up 7 bases, with 10 bases separating them. Germline CDR1 reads MGHRA; CDR2 reads YSYEKL. The length of the CDR3 is 13 residues. CDR3 loop: CASSLGRSEKLFF. In DNA, the CDR3 is TGCGCCAGCAGCCTGGGGAGGAGTGAAAAACTGTTTTTT.

Of note for this clone: One end of the junction does not line up with germline, which may come from a read error. CDR3 amino acids: CASTLGADSSYEQYF. The CDR3 DNA reads TGTGCCAGCACCTTGGGAGCAGACAGCTCCTACGAGCAGTACTTC. The V gene is TRBV5-4, the J gene TRBJ2-7, with D perhaps assigned TRBD1 or TRBD2 (5 bases each). Germline V CDR1 and CDR2: SGHNT, YYREEE (reference sequence). This CDR3 region has 15 residues.